This T cell receptor beta chain is from a study of blood T cell repertoires in COVID-19. The V and J ends lost 3 bases and 4 bases, in that order; junction bases with no gene match: 7. The CDR3 sequence is 16 residues long. Germline V gene sequence: CDR1 SGDLS, CDR2 YYNGEE. This table comes from immunoSEQ multiplex PCR, and its TCRdb copy is limited to in-frame clones, with some not included. The data contain roughly 120,000 clones, approximately 84% of them singletons. Specimen: peripheral blood. This TCR was recovered from a man between 45 and 60 years old with acute or convalescent COVID-19. This sequence joins TRBV9 and TRBJ2-5; 12 bases are a match to TRBD1. The CDR3 region is CASSGGQGAGLETQYF. The CDR3 bases are TGTGCCAGCAGCGGGGGACAGGGGGCTGGATTAGAGACCCAGTACTTC.